This T cell receptor (beta chain) was identified in a study of blood T cell repertoires in COVID-19. Study-level information: Whether acute or convalescent, the COVID-19 samples came from the United States, Italy and Spain.

In the original processing: Quantification of nucleated cells was approximated via reference gene primer amplification. Method: immunoSEQ multiplex PCR; TCRdb's copy keeps in-frame clones and lacks some. That table is the source of V, J and clone size, and D and trimming were worked out from the DNA. The sample contains a few hundred thousand clones, about nine tenths of which appear only once. This CDR3 has 20 residues. J was trimmed by 3 bases and V by 6 bases; bases with no gene match: 23. Germline V gene lookup returns CDR1 MNHNY and CDR2 SVGAGI (reference sequence). Across 20 to 25 US areas, participants ranged in age from roughly 18 to 95 years. In assigning cohorts, the study relied on participant-reported clinical history.

The chain employs TRBV6-6 and TRBJ1-5, with 7 nucleotides matching TRBD1. Sequencing was performed on PBMCs or T cells enriched from blood (not recorded which). This clonotype was obtained from a man aged 35 to 55 who had recovered from COVID-19. As DNA, the CDR3 is TGTGCCAGCAGCTCCCAGGGGGGCGTCTGGGGTGCAAGCGCCAATCAGCCCCAGCATTTT. Translation: CASSSQGGVWGASANQPQHF.